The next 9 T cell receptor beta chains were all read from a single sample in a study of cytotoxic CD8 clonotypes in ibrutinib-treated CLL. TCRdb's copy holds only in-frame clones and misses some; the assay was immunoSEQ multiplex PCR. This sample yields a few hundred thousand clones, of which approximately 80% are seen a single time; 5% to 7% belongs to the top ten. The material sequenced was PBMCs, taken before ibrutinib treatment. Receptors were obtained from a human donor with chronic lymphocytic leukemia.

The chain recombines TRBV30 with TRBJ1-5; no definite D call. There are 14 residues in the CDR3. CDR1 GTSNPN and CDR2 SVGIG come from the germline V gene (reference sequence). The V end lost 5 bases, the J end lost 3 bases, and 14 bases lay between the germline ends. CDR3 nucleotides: TGTGCCTGGCGTGGACGGGGATCCAATCAGCCCCAGCATTTT. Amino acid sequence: CAWRGRGSNQPQHF.

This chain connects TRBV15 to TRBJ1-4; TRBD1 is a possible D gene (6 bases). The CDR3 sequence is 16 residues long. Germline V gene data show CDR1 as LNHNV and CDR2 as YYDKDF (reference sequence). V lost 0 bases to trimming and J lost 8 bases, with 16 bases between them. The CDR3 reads CATSRDPPDSQEKLFF. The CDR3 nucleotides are TGTGCCACCAGCAGAGATCCCCCGGACAGTCAGGAAAAACTGTTTTTT. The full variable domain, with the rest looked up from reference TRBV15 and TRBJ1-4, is DAMVIQNPRYQVTQFGKPVTLSCSQTLNHNVMYWYQQKSSQAPKLLFHYYDKDFNNEADTPDNFQSRRPNTSFCFLDIRSPGLGDTAMYLCATSRDPPDSQEKLFFGSGTQLSVL.

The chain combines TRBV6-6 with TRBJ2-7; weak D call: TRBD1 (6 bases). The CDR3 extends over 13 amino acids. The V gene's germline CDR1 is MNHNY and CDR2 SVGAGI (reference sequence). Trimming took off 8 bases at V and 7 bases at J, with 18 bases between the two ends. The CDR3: CASSRGLRSEQYF. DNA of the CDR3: TGTGCCAGCTCCAGGGGCCTCCGGTCAGAGCAGTACTTC.

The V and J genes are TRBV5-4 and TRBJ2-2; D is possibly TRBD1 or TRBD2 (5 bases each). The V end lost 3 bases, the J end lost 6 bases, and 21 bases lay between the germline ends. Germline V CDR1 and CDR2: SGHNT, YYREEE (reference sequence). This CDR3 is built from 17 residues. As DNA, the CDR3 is TGTGCCAGCAGCTCCCCCCCCGGGGCGTTTAGGTCCGGGGAGCTGTTTTTT. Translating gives CASSSPPGAFRSGELFF. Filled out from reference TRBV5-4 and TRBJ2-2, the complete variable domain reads ETGVTQSPTHLIKTRGQQVTLRCSSQSGHNTVSWYQQALGQGPQFIFQYYREEENGRGNFPPRFSGLQFPNYSSELNVNALELDDSALYLCASSSPPGAFRSGELFFGEGSRLTVL.

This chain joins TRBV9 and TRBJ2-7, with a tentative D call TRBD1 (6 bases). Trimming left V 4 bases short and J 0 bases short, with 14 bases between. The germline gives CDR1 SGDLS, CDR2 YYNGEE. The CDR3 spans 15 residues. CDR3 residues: CASSPRTASSYEQYF. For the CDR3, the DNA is TGTGCCAGCAGCCCCCGGACAGCCAGCTCCTACGAGCAGTACTTC.

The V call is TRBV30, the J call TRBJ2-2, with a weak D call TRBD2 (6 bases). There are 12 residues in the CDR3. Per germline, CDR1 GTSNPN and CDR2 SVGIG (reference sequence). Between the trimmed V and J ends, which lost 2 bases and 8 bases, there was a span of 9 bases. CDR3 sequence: CAWSPGVGELFF. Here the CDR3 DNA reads TGTGCCTGGAGTCCGGGAGTTGGGGAGCTGTTTTTT. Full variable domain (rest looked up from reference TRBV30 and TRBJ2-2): SQTIHQWPATLVQPVGSPLSLECTVEGTSNPNLYWYRQAAGRGLQLLFYSVGIGQISSEVPQNLSASRPQDRQFILSSKKLLLSDSGFYLCAWSPGVGELFFGEGSRLTVL.

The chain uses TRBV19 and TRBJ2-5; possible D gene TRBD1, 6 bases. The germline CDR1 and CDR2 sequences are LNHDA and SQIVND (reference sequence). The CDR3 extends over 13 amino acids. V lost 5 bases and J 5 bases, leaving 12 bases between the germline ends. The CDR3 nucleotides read TGTGCCAGTAGTTTTGGGGGCGGGGAGACCCAGTACTTC. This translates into CASSFGGGETQYF.

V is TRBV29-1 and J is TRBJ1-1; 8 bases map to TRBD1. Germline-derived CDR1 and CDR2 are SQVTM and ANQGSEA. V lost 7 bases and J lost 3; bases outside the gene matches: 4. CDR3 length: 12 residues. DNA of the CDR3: TGCAGCGCTTGGACAGGGTACACTGAAGCTTTCTTT. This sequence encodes CSAWTGYTEAFF.

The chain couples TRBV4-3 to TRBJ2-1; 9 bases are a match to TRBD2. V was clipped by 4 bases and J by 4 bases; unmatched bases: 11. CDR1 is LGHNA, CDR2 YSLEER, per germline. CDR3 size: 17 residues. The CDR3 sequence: CASSPKTTSGWYNEQFF. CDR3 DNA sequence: TGCGCCAGCAGCCCGAAAACTACTAGCGGGTGGTACAATGAGCAGTTCTTC.